The entry below describes one TCR beta chain. This entry comes from a study of radiation and T cells in renal cell carcinoma. For the study at large: Nephrectomy followed 15 Gy stereotactic body radiation by 4 weeks.

Germline V gene sequence: CDR1 SGHTA, CDR2 FQGTGA. The junction had 5 bases not matched to a gene; V was cut back by 7 bases and J by 1 base. The CDR3 is 14 residues long. The time point was: blood 2 weeks post-SBRT. Treatment of the sample: 15 Gy SBRT to primary tumor, nephrectomy 4 weeks later. After SBRT, blood was collected at 2 and 4 weeks, plus baseline. TCRdb's table, derived via immunoSEQ multiplex PCR, lists solely in-frame clones and lacks some. The sample holds 150,000 to 160,000 clones, approximately 88% seen once. The sequences come from blood, collected from a patient whose treatment included radiotherapy and nephrectomy. The V and J genes are TRBV7-3 and TRBJ2-5; 8 bases fit TRBD2. The sequence came from a woman in her forties or fifties with renal cell carcinoma. CDR3 residues: CASNVAGPQETQYF. The CDR3 DNA sequence: TGTGCCAGCAACGTAGCGGGGCCCCAAGAGACCCAGTACTTC.